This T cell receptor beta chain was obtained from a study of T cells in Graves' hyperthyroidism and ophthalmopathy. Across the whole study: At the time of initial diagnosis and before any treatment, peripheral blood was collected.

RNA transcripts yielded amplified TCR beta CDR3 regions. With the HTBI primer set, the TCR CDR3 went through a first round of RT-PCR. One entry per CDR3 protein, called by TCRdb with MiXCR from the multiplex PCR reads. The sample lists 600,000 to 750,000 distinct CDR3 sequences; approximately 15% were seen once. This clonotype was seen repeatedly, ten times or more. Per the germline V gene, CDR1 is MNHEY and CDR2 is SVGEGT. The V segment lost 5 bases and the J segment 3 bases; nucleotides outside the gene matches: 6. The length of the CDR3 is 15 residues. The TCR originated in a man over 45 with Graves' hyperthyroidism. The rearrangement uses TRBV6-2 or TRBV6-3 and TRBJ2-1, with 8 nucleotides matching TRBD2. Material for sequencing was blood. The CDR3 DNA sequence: TGTGCCAGCAGTCCCGGGACTAGTCTCTACAATGAGCAGTTCTTC. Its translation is CASSPGTSLYNEQFF.